What follows are 10 T cell receptor beta chains derived from one specimen sequenced in a study of OX40 agonist ivuxolimab in advanced cancers. Repertoires were generated with immunoSEQ multiplex PCR, while TCRdb's copy carries only in-frame clones and drops some. The repertoire consists of roughly 70,000 clones, with about 87% occurring once and the leading ten covering 0.4% to 0.65%. The material sequenced was CD4+ or CD8+ T cells sorted from blood, taken in a trial of the OX40 agonist ivuxolimab. The origin of the receptors is an adult with an advanced solid tumor such as melanoma, head and neck, liver or kidney cancer.

This clone appeared a few times. V and J are TRBV10-3 and TRBJ1-1; 7 nucleotides line up with TRBD1. This CDR3 is 15 amino acids long. Per germline, CDR1 ENHRY and CDR2 SYGVKD. Germline trimming cut 0 bases from V and 4 bases from J; bases unmatched to any gene: 5. CDR3 sequence reads: CAISESRQGGTEAFF. The CDR3 nucleotides read TGTGCCATCAGTGAGTCGAGACAGGGCGGCACTGAAGCTTTCTTT.

This clone was recorded a few times. A read error may account for a junction end that differs from germline. The chain carries TRBV7-9 and TRBJ2-3, with TRBD1 as a possible D gene (7 bases). CDR3 length: 12 amino acids. Germline V gene data show CDR1 as SEHNR and CDR2 as FQNEAQ (reference sequence). The CDR3 loop reads CASSLAAGQPHF. CDR3 DNA: TGTGCCAGCAGCTTAGCCGCGGGACAGCCACATTTT. Supplemented by reference TRBV7-9 and TRBJ2-3, the full variable domain reads DTGVSQNPRHKITKRGQNVTFRCDPISEHNRLYWYRQTLGQGPEFLTYFQNEAQLEKSRLLSDRFSAERPKGSFSTLEIQRTEQGDSAMYLCASSLAAGQPHFGPGTRLTVL.

V gene TRBV18 combines with J gene TRBJ1-2; D is undetermined. Trimming took off 5 bases at V and 4 bases at J, with 11 bases between the two ends. CDR1 and CDR2 from the germline V gene are KGHSH and LQKENI. CDR3 length equals 13 residues. CDR3: CASSSNGLYGYTF. The CDR3 nucleotides read TGTGCCAGCTCATCTAACGGACTCTATGGCTACACCTTC.

This clone was observed a handful of times. The rearrangement joins TRBV2 to TRBJ1-2, with D uncertain. This CDR3 region has 10 residues. Germline-derived CDR1 and CDR2 are SNHLY and FYNNEI. V was trimmed by 5 bases and J by 2 bases, leaving 0 bases between them. The DNA of the CDR3 is TGTGCCAGCAGTAACTATGGCTACACCTTC. Amino acids: CASSNYGYTF.

The CDR3 here is CASSLFGQEVTEAFF. The DNA for the CDR3 is TGTGCCAGCAGCTTGTTCGGACAGGAGGTCACTGAAGCTTTCTTT. The chain is built from TRBV5-5 and TRBJ1-1; 7 bases are shared with TRBD1. The CDR3 is made up of 15 amino acids. V shed 1 base, J shed 4 bases, and the junction held 7 bases outside the gene matches. The germline V gene encodes CDR1 SGHKS and CDR2 YYEKEE (reference sequence).

The J gene is TRBJ1-2, the V gene TRBV19; 8 bases agree with TRBD1. V gave up 4 bases and J gave up 4 bases; unmatched junction bases: 8. This CDR3 is 15 amino acids long. Germline V gene data show CDR1 as LNHDA and CDR2 as SQIVND (reference sequence). Here the CDR3 reads CASSTLVGQVYGYTF. The CDR3 DNA reads TGTGCCAGTAGTACCCTCGTGGGACAGGTCTATGGCTACACCTTC.

The genes are TRBV28 and TRBJ2-2; no clear D gene. Trimming stripped 6 bases from V and 1 base from J, with 6 bases between. Germline assignment: CDR1 MDHEN and CDR2 SYDVKM. The CDR3 is made up of 13 amino acids. CDR3 nucleotides: TGTGCCAGCAGGTCCGGGAACACCGGGGAGCTGTTTTTT. Translation gives CASRSGNTGELFF.

The V gene is TRBV5-1, the J gene TRBJ2-1, with 14 bases matching TRBD2. Per the germline V gene, CDR1 is SGHRS and CDR2 is YFSETQ. There are 18 residues in the CDR3. The J segment lost 1 base and the V segment lost 4 bases, leaving 7 bases of the junction unmatched. This CDR3 is CASSLGLAGGRSYNEQFF. The CDR3 nucleotides are TGCGCCAGCAGCCTAGGACTAGCGGGAGGCCGTTCCTACAATGAGCAGTTCTTC.

The chain has TRBV11-1 and TRBJ2-1; 10 nucleotides align to TRBD1. Germline CDR1 is SGHAT and CDR2 is FQDESV (reference sequence). The CDR3 is made up of 16 amino acids. With V trimmed by 5 bases and J by 7 bases, 11 bases remained unmatched. CDR3 sequence (DNA): TGTGCCAGCAGCATCCGGGACAGGGGCATGAAAAATGAGCAGTTCTTC. Protein product: CASSIRDRGMKNEQFF. The variable domain in full, completed from reference TRBV11-1 and TRBJ2-1, reads EAEVAQSPRYKITEKSQAVAFWCDPISGHATLYWYRQILGQGPELLVQFQDESVVDDSQLPKDRFSAERLKGVDSTLKIQPAELGDSAMYLCASSIRDRGMKNEQFFGPGTRLTVL.

The CDR3 region has the DNA TGTGCCAGCAGCGCTCTTACGATGCGTGGCTACACCTTC. Protein: CASSALTMRGYTF. This sequence joins TRBV6-5 and TRBJ1-2, with unresolved D. Germline V gene data show CDR1 as MNHEY and CDR2 as SVGAGI. Trimming stripped 6 bases from V and 7 bases from J, with 15 bases between. The CDR3 runs to 13 residues.